The T cell receptor (beta chain) under discussion was sequenced for a study of T-cell reconstitution after alpha-beta-depleted transplantation in children. Notes on the study in general: After transplant, at about two months, alpha-beta T cells were reportedly derived from several hundred expanded graft clones. T-cell counts and diversity at one year post-transplant came mainly from newly produced T cells. Recipient T cells and thymic progenitors that survived were the source of the high TCRbeta diversity seen at day 60 in some patients.

A note on this clonotype: Its matching antigen is unknown.

Unique molecular identifiers were used in preparing the TCRbeta library. TCRdb independently ran MiXCR on the PCR reads; one entry per CDR3 protein. The data show under 750,000 distinct CDR3 sequences, about 21% seen once. Specimen: PBMCs, mostly from graft donor cells, collected 360 days after TCRalphabeta/CD19-depleted stem cell transplant. The clonotype comes from a boy younger than two who had a stem cell transplant for acute myeloid leukemia, so the T cells may come from the graft donor.

The CDR3 DNA reads as TGTGCCAGCAGTTACTCGGGGGGGCTGGAGACCCAGTACTTC. It translates to CASSYSGGLETQYF. The rearrangement joins TRBV6-5 to TRBJ2-5; D is possibly TRBD2 (7 bases). Trimming took off 0 bases at V and 5 bases at J, with 10 bases between the two ends. The CDR3 totals 14 residues. Germline CDR1 reads MNHEY; CDR2 reads SVGAGI.